The clone carrying this T cell receptor (beta chain) was picked up a small number of times. Its antigen remains unidentified. The data originate from a study of T cell repertoires in cytomegalovirus infection. About the research overall: CMV infection plus the matching HLA type was flagged by public TCR beta signatures.

General study findings and limits: In two of eight donors, the top clonotype was HLA-C-restricted CMV-specific. Adding up the frequency of public TCR beta families identified people who carried CMV plus the relevant HLA.

TCRdb independently ran MiXCR on the reads; one entry per CDR3 protein. In the table there are fewer than 550,000 distinct CDR3 sequences, roughly a third of which are singletons. The CDR3 extends over 14 amino acids. V lost 5 bases and J lost 2; bases outside the gene matches: 2. Germline V gives CDR1 SEHNR, CDR2 FQNEAQ (reference sequence). The sample consisted of PBMCs. The chain employs TRBV7-9 and TRBJ1-5, with 8 positions matching TRBD1. The receptor was derived from a human donor in good health (CMV status not recorded). Some clones in this sample may be carry-over from other donors' samples. CDR3 region: CASSNRGGNQPQHF. CDR3 DNA: TGTGCCAGCAGCAACAGGGGGGGCAATCAGCCCCAGCATTTT.